What follows are 12 T cell receptor beta chains derived from one specimen sequenced in a study of CD8 T cells in Susac syndrome. An input of roughly 0.45 to 1 ug of RNA was subjected to reverse transcription using random hexamers. TCRdb reprocessed the immunoSEQ multiplex PCR reads with MiXCR, giving one entry per CDR3 protein. This table has 350,000 to 550,000 distinct CDR3 sequences, around 85% appearing once. The sequencing input was CD8+ T cells from PBMCs. These receptor sequences come from a human donor with multiple sclerosis.

V usage is TRBV5-6 and J usage is TRBJ2-7, with D maybe TRBD1 (5 bases). Germline loops: CDR1 SGHDT, CDR2 YYEEEE. Trimming left V 2 bases short and J 3 bases short, with 12 bases between. This CDR3 comprises 14 residues. CDR3 sequence: CASSLGPRDYEQYF. Written as DNA, the CDR3 is TGTGCCAGCAGCTTAGGTCCCAGGGACTACGAGCAGTACTTC. Based on the CDR3 plus reference TRBV5-6 and TRBJ2-7, the full variable domain is DAGVTQSPTHLIKTRGQQVTLRCSPKSGHDTVSWYQQALGQGPQFIFQYYEEEERQRGNFPDRFSGHQFPNYSSELNVNALLLGDSALYLCASSLGPRDYEQYFGPGTRLTVT.

The genes are TRBV4-2 and TRBJ2-3; D gene ambiguous. Germline lookup yields CDR1 LGHNA and CDR2 YNFKEQ. CDR3 length equals 18 residues. Deletions cut 0 bases from V and 0 bases from J, with 16 bases between. CDR3 sequence (DNA): TGTGCCAGCAGCCAAGAATCTCTACAGCACGTTAGCACAGATACGCAGTATTTT. This gives the protein CASSQESLQHVSTDTQYF.

The J gene is TRBJ2-5, the V gene TRBV27, with D possibly TRBD2 on 6 matching bases. The CDR3 is 15 residues long. The V and J ends lost 7 bases and 4 bases respectively, with 19 bases between them. Per the germline V gene, CDR1 is MNHEY and CDR2 is SMNVEV (reference sequence). CDR3 nucleotides: TGTGCCAGCAACTCCGGGGGAGACGCTAGAGAGACCCAGTACTTC. Protein: CASNSGGDARETQYF.

The CDR3 loop reads CATSRDADSSYEQYF. CDR3 DNA sequence: TGTGCCACCAGCAGAGATGCTGACAGTTCCTACGAGCAGTACTTC. The rearrangement joins TRBV15 to TRBJ2-7; D might be TRBD1 (5 bases). Trimming took 0 bases from V and 1 from J, leaving 10 bases between them. This CDR3 region has 15 residues. The germline V gene has CDR1 LNHNV and CDR2 YYDKDF (reference sequence).

The chain joins TRBV27 to TRBJ2-2; D is tentatively TRBD1 or TRBD2 (5 bases each). The length of the CDR3 is 17 residues. Germline CDR1 is MNHEY and CDR2 is SMNVEV (reference sequence). Trimming took off 1 base at V and 1 base at J, with 13 bases between the two ends. The CDR3 nucleotides are TGTGCCAGCAGTTTATTTGAGGGGTTACTGAACACCGGGGAGCTGTTTTTT. Translation: CASSLFEGLLNTGELFF.

The rearrangement joins TRBV27 to TRBJ2-2, with D uncertain. Trimming shortened V by 3 bases and J by 1 base, and 6 bases separated the two germline ends. The CDR3 runs 14 residues. Germline CDR1 MNHEY, CDR2 SMNVEV (reference sequence). The CDR3 nucleotides are TGTGCCAGCAGTTTTGCGGAGAACACCGGGGAGCTGTTTTTT. Translating it yields CASSFAENTGELFF.

The rearrangement joins TRBV27 to TRBJ1-1; tentatively, D is TRBD1 (5 bases). Trimming pared 2 bases from V and 6 bases from J, leaving 16 bases between. This CDR3 has 15 residues. CDR1 and CDR2 from the germline V gene are MNHEY and SMNVEV (reference sequence). CDR3 amino acids: CASSLLGGHVPEAFF. CDR3 nucleotide sequence: TGTGCCAGCAGTTTACTCGGGGGTCACGTACCTGAAGCTTTCTTT.

The J gene is TRBJ2-2, the V gene TRBV9; no clear D. The CDR3 is 16 amino acids. Germline V lookup: CDR1 SGDLS, CDR2 YYNGEE. V was cut by 0 bases and J by 0 bases, with 9 bases left in between. CDR3 in DNA: TGTGCCAGCAGCGTAGGAGCGCTTACGAACACCGGGGAGCTGTTTTTT. This gives the protein CASSVGALTNTGELFF. Full variable domain (remainder filled in from reference TRBV9 and TRBJ2-2): DSGVTQTPKHLITATGQRVTLRCSPRSGDLSVYWYQQSLDQGLQFLIQYYNGEERAKGNILERFSAQQFPDLHSELNLSSLELGDSALYFCASSVGALTNTGELFFGEGSRLTVL.

V is TRBV30 and J is TRBJ1-2; possibly TRBD1 for D (5 bases). Germline assignment: CDR1 GTSNPN and CDR2 SVGIG (reference sequence). The CDR3 has 15 residues. Deletions cut 2 bases from V and 4 bases from J, with 17 bases between. The CDR3 loop is CAWSRGPPQGYGYTF. The CDR3 nucleotides are TGTGCCTGGAGTCGGGGACCCCCCCAGGGCTATGGCTACACCTTC.

V and J are TRBV7-8 and TRBJ2-2, with 7 bases that match TRBD1. Germline V gene data show CDR1 as SGHVS and CDR2 as FQNEAQ. CDR3 size: 14 residues. The J segment lost 4 bases and the V segment lost 5 bases, leaving 4 bases of the junction unmatched. The CDR3 nucleotides are TGTGCCAGCAGCCCACAGGGGCCCACCGGGGAGCTGTTTTTT. It specifies CASSPQGPTGELFF.

The rearrangement joins TRBV27 to TRBJ1-1; no clear D. Germline V gene data show CDR1 as MNHEY and CDR2 as SMNVEV (reference sequence). The ends were cut back, 2 bases at V and 0 bases at J, with 10 bases in the middle. The CDR3 is 15 amino acids. The CDR3 bases are TGTGCCAGCAGTTTAGTAGGATCTTTGAACACTGAAGCTTTCTTT. Encoded protein: CASSLVGSLNTEAFF.

The genes are TRBV4-1 and TRBJ2-7, with a possible D match to TRBD1 (6 bases). Germline-derived CDR1 and CDR2 are MGHRA and YSYEKL. The V end lost 4 bases, the J end lost 4 bases, and 20 bases lay between the germline ends. The CDR3 is 16 amino acids. CDR3 sequence: CASSPIHPGHLYEQYF. Written as DNA, the CDR3 is TGCGCCAGCAGCCCCATCCATCCGGGACATCTTTACGAGCAGTACTTC.